This is a list of T cell receptor beta chains from one sample in a study of shared clonotypes between healthy human individuals. Sequencing used immunoSEQ multiplex PCR; TCRdb keeps in-frame clones, though not all of them. The repertoire holds about 2.3 million clones, with roughly 93% as singletons. The sample was naive CD4+ T cells from PBMCs. Source of these receptors: a young man in good health. Some clones in this sample may be carry-over from other donors' samples. Each CDR3 is given with its conserved first and last residue. A D gene is named only where the DNA matches it firmly. Size values are once, few and many counts, or a class for expanded clones, and some rows have none.

D: -; J: TRBJ2-3; size: -; V: TRBV7-3; DNA: TGTGCCAGCAGCACCGGGCCTTTAGATACGCAGTATTTT; CDR3: CASSTGPLDTQYF
D: -; J: TRBJ1-1; size: -; V: TRBV18; DNA: TGTGCCAGCTCACCTAATTACTGGAACACTGAAGCTTTCTTT; CDR3: CASSPNYWNTEAFF
D: -; J: TRBJ2-6; size: -; V: TRBV2; DNA: TGTGCCAGCAGTGGCGGCAAGAGTGATGGGGCCAACGTCCTGACTTTC; CDR3: CASSGGKSDGANVLTF
D: TRBD2; J: TRBJ2-2; size: -; V: TRBV6-1; DNA: TGTGCCAGCAGTGGACTCTCTAAGCTCGGACTAGCGGGAGATCTCGGGGAGCTGTTTTTT; CDR3: CASSGLSKLGLAGDLGELFF
D: TRBD2; J: TRBJ2-7; size: -; V: TRBV6-1; DNA: TGTGCCAGCATATCCGGGACTAGCGGGAGGTGGTACTTC; CDR3: CASISGTSGRWYF
D: -; J: TRBJ2-7; size: -; V: TRBV6-5; DNA: TGTGCCAGCACTTCGGCGGCGCTCTACGAGCAGTACTTC; CDR3: CASTSAALYEQYF
D: TRBD2; J: TRBJ2-5; size: -; V: TRBV23-1; DNA: TGCGCCAGCAGTCCCACGGGACTAGCGGGATTAGGAGGCCAAGAGACCCAGTACTTC; CDR3: CASSPTGLAGLGGQETQYF
D: -; J: TRBJ1-1; size: -; V: TRBV7-2; DNA: TGTGCCAGCAGCTTATCACAGTTCAACACTGAAGCTTTCTTT; CDR3: CASSLSQFNTEAFF
D: TRBD2; J: TRBJ2-1; size: -; V: TRBV6-1; DNA: TGTGCCAGCAGTGAACCCGGGACTAGCGCCCACAATGAGCAGTTCTTC; CDR3: CASSEPGTSAHNEQFF
D: -; J: TRBJ2-1; size: -; V: TRBV21-1; DNA: TGTGCCACCGGCGGTAGCGGGAAGGTTGCCTACAATGAGCAGTTCTTC; CDR3: CATGGSGKVAYNEQFF
D: -; J: TRBJ2-1; size: -; V: TRBV7-2; DNA: TGTGCCAGCAGCTTAGTCACGGGGGCGAATGAGCAGTTCTTC; CDR3: CASSLVTGANEQFF
D: TRBD2; J: TRBJ2-3; size: -; V: TRBV27; DNA: TGTGCCAGCAGCGGGACTAGCGGGAGGGTAAACACAGATACGCAGTATTTT; CDR3: CASSGTSGRVNTDTQYF
D: TRBD2; J: TRBJ2-1; size: -; V: TRBV9; DNA: TGTGCCAGCAGCGTAGATCCTAGCGGGAGGGCCTATGAGCAGTTCTTC; CDR3: CASSVDPSGRAYEQFF
D: -; J: TRBJ1-1; size: few; V: TRBV29-1; DNA: TGCAGCGGAGTCGTGTTGGGGTTTAACACTGAAGCTTTCTTT; CDR3: CSGVVLGFNTEAFF
D: -; J: TRBJ1-2; size: -; V: TRBV25-1; DNA: TGTGCCAGCAGCCAGCAGGAGGGGTGGAGTGGCTACACCTTC; CDR3: CASSQQEGWSGYTF
D: -; J: TRBJ2-1; size: once; V: TRBV9; DNA: TGTGCCAGCAGCGAAGGGGTTCCGGGATACAATGAGCAGTTCTTC; CDR3: CASSEGVPGYNEQFF
D: TRBD1; J: TRBJ2-2; size: -; V: TRBV19; DNA: TGTGCCAGTAACCAGGGGGCGGGCACCGGGGAGCTGTTTTTT; CDR3: CASNQGAGTGELFF
D: -; J: TRBJ2-5; size: -; V: TRBV2; DNA: TGTGCCAGCAAAGTGGTACTTCAAGAGACCCAGTACTTC; CDR3: CASKVVLQETQYF